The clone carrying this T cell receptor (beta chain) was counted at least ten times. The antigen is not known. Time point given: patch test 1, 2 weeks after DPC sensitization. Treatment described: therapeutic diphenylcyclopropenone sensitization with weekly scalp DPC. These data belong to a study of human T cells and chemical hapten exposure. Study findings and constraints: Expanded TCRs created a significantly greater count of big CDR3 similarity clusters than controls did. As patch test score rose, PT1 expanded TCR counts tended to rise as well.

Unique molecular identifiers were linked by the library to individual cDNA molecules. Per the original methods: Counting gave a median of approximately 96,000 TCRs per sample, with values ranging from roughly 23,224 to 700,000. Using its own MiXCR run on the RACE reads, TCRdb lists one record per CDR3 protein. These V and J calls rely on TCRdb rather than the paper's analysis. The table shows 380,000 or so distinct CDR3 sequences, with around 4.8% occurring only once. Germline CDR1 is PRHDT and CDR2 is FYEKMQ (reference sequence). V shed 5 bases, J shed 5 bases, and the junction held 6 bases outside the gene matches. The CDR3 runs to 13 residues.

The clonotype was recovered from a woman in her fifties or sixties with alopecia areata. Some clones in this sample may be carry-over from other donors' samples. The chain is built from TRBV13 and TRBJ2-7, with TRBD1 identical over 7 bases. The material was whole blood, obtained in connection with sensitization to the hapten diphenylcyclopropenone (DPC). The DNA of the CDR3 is TGTGCCAGCAGCGCCCGACAGGGCCACGAGCAGTACTTC. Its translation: CASSARQGHEQYF. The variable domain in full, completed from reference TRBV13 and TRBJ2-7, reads AAGVIQSPRHLIKEKRETATLKCYPIPRHDTVYWYQQGPGQDPQFLISFYEKMQSDKGSIPDRFSAQQFSDYHSELNMSSLELGDSALYFCASSARQGHEQYFGPGTRLTVT.